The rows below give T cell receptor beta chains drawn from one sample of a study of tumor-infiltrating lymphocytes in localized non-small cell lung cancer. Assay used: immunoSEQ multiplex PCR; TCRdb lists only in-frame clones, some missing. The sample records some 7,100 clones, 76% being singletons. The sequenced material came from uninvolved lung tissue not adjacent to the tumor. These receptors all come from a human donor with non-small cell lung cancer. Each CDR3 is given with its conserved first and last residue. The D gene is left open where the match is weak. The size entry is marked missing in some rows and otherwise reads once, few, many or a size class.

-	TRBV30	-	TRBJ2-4	CAWKDRAAKNIQYF	TGTGCCTGGAAAGACCGCGCGGCCAAAAACATTCAGTACTTC
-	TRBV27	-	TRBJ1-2	CASRRDGGDGYTF	TGTGCCAGCAGACGGGACGGGGGAGATGGCTACACCTTC
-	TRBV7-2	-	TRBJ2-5	CASSLATTRQETQYF	TGTGCCAGCAGCTTAGCCACAACTAGACAAGAGACCCAGTACTTC
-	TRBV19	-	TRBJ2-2	CASRIPHGELFF	TGTGCCAGTAGAATACCCCACGGGGAGCTGTTTTTT
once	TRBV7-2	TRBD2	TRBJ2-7	CASSPGTSGGQYSYEQYF	TGTGCCAGCAGCCCTGGGACTAGCGGGGGGCAATACTCCTACGAGCAGTACTTC
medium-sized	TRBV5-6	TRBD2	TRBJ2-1	CASRAPRGGYNEQFF	TGTGCCAGCAGAGCCCCCCGGGGGGGCTACAATGAGCAGTTCTTC
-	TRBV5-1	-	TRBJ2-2	CASSLVGNTGELFF	TGCGCCAGCAGCTTGGTCGGAAACACCGGGGAGCTGTTTTTT
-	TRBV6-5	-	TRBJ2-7	CASRGAHSYEQYF	TGTGCCAGCAGGGGGGCCCACTCCTACGAGCAGTACTTC
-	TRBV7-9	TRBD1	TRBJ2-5	CASRTGDETQYF	TGTGCCAGCAGGACAGGGGATGAGACCCAGTACTTC
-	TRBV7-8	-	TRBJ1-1	CASKGRGINTEAFF	TGTGCCAGCAAAGGTCGCGGGATAAACACTGAAGCTTTCTTT
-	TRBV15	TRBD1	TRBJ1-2	CATSRGTEINYGYTF	TGTGCCACCAGCAGGGGGACAGAAATTAACTATGGCTACACCTTC
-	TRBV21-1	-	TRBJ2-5	CASSKRDGETQYF	TGTGCCAGCAGCAAAAGGGACGGAGAGACCCAGTACTTC
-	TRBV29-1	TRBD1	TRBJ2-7	CSVRIGGQVAYEQYF	TGCAGCGTGCGGATCGGGGGACAGGTTGCCTACGAGCAGTACTTC
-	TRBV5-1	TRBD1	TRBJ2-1	CASSLWGQASNEQFF	TGCGCCAGCAGCTTGTGGGGACAGGCCAGCAATGAGCAGTTCTTC
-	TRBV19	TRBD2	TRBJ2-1	CASIKAAGGPGNEQFF	TGTGCCAGTATTAAGGCCGCGGGAGGGCCGGGAAATGAGCAGTTCTTC
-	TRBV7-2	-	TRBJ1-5	CASSSSGGSIQPQHF	TGTGCCAGCAGCTCATCGGGGGGCTCGATTCAGCCCCAGCATTTT
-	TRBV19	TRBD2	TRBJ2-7	CASSRGGTYEQYF	TGTGCCAGTAGCCGGGGGGGGACCTACGAGCAGTACTTC
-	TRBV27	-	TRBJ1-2	CASSSAGGDYGYTF	TGTGCCAGCAGTTCGGCCGGAGGGGACTATGGCTACACCTTC
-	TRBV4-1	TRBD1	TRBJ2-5	CASSQAGQGPETQYF	TGCGCCAGCAGCCAGGCCGGACAGGGGCCAGAGACCCAGTACTTC
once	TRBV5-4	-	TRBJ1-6	CASSFLDSHNSPLHF	TGTGCCAGCAGCTTCCTGGACAGCCATAATTCACCCCTCCACTTT
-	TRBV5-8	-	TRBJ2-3	CASSSRAGLGRDTQYF	TGTGCCAGCAGCTCCCGTGCGGGGCTCGGGCGAGATACGCAGTATTTT
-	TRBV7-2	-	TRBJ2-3	CASSLIGPGTDTQYF	TGTGCCAGCAGCCTAATCGGTCCTGGCACAGATACGCAGTATTTT
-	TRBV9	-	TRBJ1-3	CASSVAQTVSSGNTIYF	TGTGCCAGCAGCGTAGCGCAGACAGTCTCCTCTGGAAACACCATATATTTT
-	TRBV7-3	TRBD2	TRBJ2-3	CASSAAGGPGADTQYF	TGTGCCAGCAGCGCAGCGGGAGGGCCAGGCGCAGATACGCAGTATTTT
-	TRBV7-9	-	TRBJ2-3	CASSPPRGVEDTQYF	TGTGCCAGCAGCCCACCTCGGGGAGTAGAAGATACGCAGTATTTT
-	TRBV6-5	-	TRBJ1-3	CASKIYYSSGNTIYF	TGTGCCAGCAAGATATACTATAGCTCTGGAAACACCATATATTTT
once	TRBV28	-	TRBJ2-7	CASSGNRNTYEQYF	TGTGCCAGCAGTGGCAACAGAAATACCTACGAGCAGTACTTC
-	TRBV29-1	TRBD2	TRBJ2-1	CSGLSGGGYNEQFF	TGCAGCGGTCTCAGCGGGGGGGGTTACAATGAGCAGTTCTTC
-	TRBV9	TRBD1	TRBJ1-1	CASSFTGGNTEAFF	TGTGCCAGCAGCTTTACAGGGGGAAACACTGAAGCTTTCTTT
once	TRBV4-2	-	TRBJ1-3	CASSQDRGLLSGNTIYF	TGTGCCAGCAGCCAAGATCGTGGGCTCCTCTCTGGAAACACCATATATTTT
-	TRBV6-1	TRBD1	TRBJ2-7	CASSVGQGIYEQYF	TGTGCCAGCAGTGTTGGACAGGGAATCTACGAGCAGTACTTC
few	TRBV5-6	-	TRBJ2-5	CASSHTRRQTQYF	TGTGCCAGCAGCCACACTAGGAGGCAGACCCAGTACTTC
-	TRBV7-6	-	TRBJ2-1	CASSLRGSYNEQFF	TGTGCCAGCAGCTTGAGGGGCTCCTACAATGAGCAGTTCTTC
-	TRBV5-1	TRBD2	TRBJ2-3	CASSSGLAHRGTDTQYF	TGCGCCAGCAGCTCGGGACTAGCCCACCGGGGCACAGATACGCAGTATTTT
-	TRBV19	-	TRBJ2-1	CASSIDRDSHNEQFF	TGTGCCAGTAGTATAGATCGAGACAGCCACAATGAGCAGTTCTTC
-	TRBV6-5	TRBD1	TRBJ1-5	CASRPTGGGQPQHF	TGTGCCAGCAGGCCGACAGGGGGCGGTCAGCCCCAGCATTTT
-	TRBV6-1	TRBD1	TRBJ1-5	CASSETGGGQPQHF	TGTGCCAGCAGTGAAACAGGGGGCGGTCAGCCCCAGCATTTT
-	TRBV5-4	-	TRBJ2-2	CASSFGGLNTGELFF	TGTGCCAGCAGCTTCGGCGGACTTAACACCGGGGAGCTGTTTTTT
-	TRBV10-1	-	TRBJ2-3	CASSERGTDTQYF	TGCGCCAGCAGTGAAAGGGGAACAGATACGCAGTATTTT
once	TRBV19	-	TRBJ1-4	CASIGDATNEKLFF	TGTGCCAGTATCGGAGATGCAACTAATGAAAAACTGTTTTTT
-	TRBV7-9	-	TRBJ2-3	CASSLGAYSTDTQYF	TGTGCCAGCAGCTTAGGAGCTTACAGCACAGATACGCAGTATTTT
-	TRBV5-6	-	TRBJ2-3	CASSLLGGAERTDTQYF	TGTGCCAGCAGCTTGTTGGGGGGCGCGGAAAGAACAGATACGCAGTATTTT
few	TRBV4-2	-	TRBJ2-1	CASSQATNYNEQFF	TGTGCCAGCAGCCAAGCGACTAATTACAATGAGCAGTTCTTC
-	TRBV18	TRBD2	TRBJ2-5	CASSLTSGGFQETQYF	TGTGCCAGCTCGTTGACTAGCGGGGGGTTTCAAGAGACCCAGTACTTC
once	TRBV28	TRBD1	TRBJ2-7	CASSLFSQGVSYEQYF	TGTGCCAGCAGTTTATTTTCGCAGGGGGTCTCCTACGAGCAGTACTTC
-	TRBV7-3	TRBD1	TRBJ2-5	CASSSGGRETQYF	TGTGCCAGCAGCTCAGGGGGCCGAGAGACCCAGTACTTC
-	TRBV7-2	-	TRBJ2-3	CASSLKISPDTQYF	TGTGCCAGCAGCTTAAAGATTTCCCCAGATACGCAGTATTTT
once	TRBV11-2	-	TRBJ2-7	CASSLVGAGYSSYEQYF	TGTGCCAGCAGCTTAGTAGGGGCGGGGTATAGCTCCTACGAGCAGTACTTC
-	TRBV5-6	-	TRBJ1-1	CASSLARSRAFF	TGTGCCAGCAGCTTGGCGAGGAGTAGAGCTTTCTTT
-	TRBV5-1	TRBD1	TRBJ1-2	CASSLGQGPHGYTF	TGCGCCAGCAGCCTGGGACAGGGTCCCCATGGCTACACCTTC